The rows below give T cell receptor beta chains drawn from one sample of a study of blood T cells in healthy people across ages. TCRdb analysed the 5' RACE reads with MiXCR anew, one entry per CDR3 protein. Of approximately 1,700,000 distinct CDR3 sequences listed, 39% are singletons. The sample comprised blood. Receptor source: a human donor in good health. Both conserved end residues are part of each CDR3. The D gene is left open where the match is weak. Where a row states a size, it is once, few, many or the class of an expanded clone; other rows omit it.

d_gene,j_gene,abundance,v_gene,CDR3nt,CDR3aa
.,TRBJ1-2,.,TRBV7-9,TGTGCCAGCAGCTTAGGAGGGATATGGGGGGATGGCTACACCTTC,CASSLGGIWGDGYTF
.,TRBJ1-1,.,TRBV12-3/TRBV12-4,TGTGCCAGCAGGGAATTAGGACCCGTCTCTGGCGCTGAAGCTTTCTTT,CASRELGPVSGAEAFF
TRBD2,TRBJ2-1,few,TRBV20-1,TGCAGTGCTAGAGATAGACTAGCGGGGGCCTCTGAGCAGTTCTTC,CSARDRLAGASEQFF
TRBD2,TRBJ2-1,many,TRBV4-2,TGTGCCAGCAGCCATGGGCTTCTAGCGGGGGAGGATGAGCAGTTCTTC,CASSHGLLAGEDEQFF
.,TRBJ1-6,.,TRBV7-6,TGTGCCAGCAGCTTATCAACGGGGGCGGATAATTCACCCCTCCACTTT,CASSLSTGADNSPLHF
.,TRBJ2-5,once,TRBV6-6,TGTGCCAGCAGTTACTCTTCGGGGCACTCCTACGGGCAGTACTTC,CASSYSSGHSYGQYF
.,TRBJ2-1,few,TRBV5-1,TGCGCCAGCAGCTTGCGTACAGCGAGCTCCTACAATGAGCAGTTCTTC,CASSLRTASSYNEQFF
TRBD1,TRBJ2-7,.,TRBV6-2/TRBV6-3,TGTGCCAGCAGGCTTGAGGGGACAGGGACCTACGAGCAGTACTTC,CASRLEGTGTYEQYF
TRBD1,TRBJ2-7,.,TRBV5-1,TGCGCCAGCAGCTTGGCCCCCGGGACAGGGATTGCCTACGAGCAGTACTTC,CASSLAPGTGIAYEQYF
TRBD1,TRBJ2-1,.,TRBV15,TGTGCCACCAGCAGAGAAGGGACAGGGGTTACACTTACCCTGTACAATGAGCAGTTCTTC,CATSREGTGVTLTLYNEQFF
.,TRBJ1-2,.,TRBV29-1,TGCAGCGGTGTTAGGCCATCGGATGGCTACACCTTC,CSGVRPSDGYTF
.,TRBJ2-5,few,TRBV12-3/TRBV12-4,TGTGCCAGCAGTTTAGGTATGGAGGAGACCCAGTACTTC,CASSLGMEETQYF
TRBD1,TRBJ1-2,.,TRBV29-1,TGCAGCGTTGACGGGACAGGGTCACACTATGGCTACACCTTC,CSVDGTGSHYGYTF
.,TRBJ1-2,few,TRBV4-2,TGTGCCAGCAGCTTTGAATTTGCAGGGGTTGTGGACTATGGCTACACCTTC,CASSFEFAGVVDYGYTF
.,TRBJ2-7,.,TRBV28,TGTGCCAGCAGTTTGGGCGTACATTTAAGCGACGAGCAGTACTTC,CASSLGVHLSDEQYF
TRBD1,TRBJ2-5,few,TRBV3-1,TGTGCCAGTAGCCCGTGGACAGGGGGCGAGACCCAGTACTTC,CASSPWTGGETQYF
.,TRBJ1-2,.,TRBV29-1,TGCAGCGTTGAAGATATAACTACAGGGCTCTATGGCTACACCTTC,CSVEDITTGLYGYTF
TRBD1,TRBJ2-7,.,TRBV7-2,TGTGCCAGCAGCCTGCAGACAGGGGCGCTCTCCTACGAGCAGTACTTC,CASSLQTGALSYEQYF
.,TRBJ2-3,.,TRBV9,TGTGCCAGCAACCTGGGAGGGGGGCCCGTAGATACGCAGTATTTT,CASNLGGGPVDTQYF
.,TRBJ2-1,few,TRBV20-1,TGCAGTGCCGGAGAGAGCGCAGGTTATAGTCGCGAGCAGTTCTTC,CSAGESAGYSREQFF
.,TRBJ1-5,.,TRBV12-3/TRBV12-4,TGTGCCAGCAGTTACGGGGGGCAAGGCAGCAATCAGCCCCAGCATTTT,CASSYGGQGSNQPQHF
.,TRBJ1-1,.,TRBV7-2,TGTGCCAGCAGCTGGGGAGGAGGAGCTTTCTTT,CASSWGGGAFF
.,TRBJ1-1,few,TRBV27,TGTGCCAGCAGTTTACGATCCCGAGGGGACACTGAAGCTTTCTTT,CASSLRSRGDTEAFF
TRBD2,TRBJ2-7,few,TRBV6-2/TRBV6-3,TGTGCCAGCCGGGGGGATCCCTACGAGCAGTACTTC,CASRGDPYEQYF
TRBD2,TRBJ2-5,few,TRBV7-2,TGTGCCAGCAGCTTACTCCCTAGCGGGGGGGCGGGAGAGACCCAGTACTTC,CASSLLPSGGAGETQYF
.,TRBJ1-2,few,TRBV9,TGTGCCAGCAGCGTAGCCCGACAGGCACATGTCAACTATGGCTACACCTTC,CASSVARQAHVNYGYTF
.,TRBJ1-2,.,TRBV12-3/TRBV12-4,TGTGCCAGCGGGGGATATGGCTACACCTTC,CASGGYGYTF
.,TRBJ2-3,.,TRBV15,TGTGCCACCAGCAGAGTGGGTTTAGCAACAGATACGCAGTATTTT,CATSRVGLATDTQYF
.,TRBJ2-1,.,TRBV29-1,TGCAGCGTTGCCTTACTACGGGGGATCGGCTACAATGAGCAGTTCTTC,CSVALLRGIGYNEQFF
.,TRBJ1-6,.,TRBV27,TGTGCCAGCAGTCCGAACAGGAATTCACCCCTCCACTTT,CASSPNRNSPLHF
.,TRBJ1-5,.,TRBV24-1,TGTGCCACCAGTGATAAGGGTGTAGACGGGTTAAGCAATCGGCCCCAGCATTTT,CATSDKGVDGLSNRPQHF
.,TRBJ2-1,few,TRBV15,TGTGCCACCAGCACCACACCCAGGGGGGCCAACTCCTACAATGAGCAGTTCTTC,CATSTTPRGANSYNEQFF
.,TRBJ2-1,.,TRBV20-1,TGCAGTGCTAGAAAATCCATACAGGACACTGCCTACAATGAGCAGTTCTTC,CSARKSIQDTAYNEQFF
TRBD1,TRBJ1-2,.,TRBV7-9,TGTGCCAGCAGCCCGTGGACAGGTTATAACTATGGAGGCTACACCTTC,CASSPWTGYNYGGYTF
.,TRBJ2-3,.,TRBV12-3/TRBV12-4,TGTGCCAACAGCCCAGTGTTCGGCACAGATACGCAGTATTTT,CANSPVFGTDTQYF
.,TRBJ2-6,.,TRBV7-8,TGTGCCAGCAGCTTACTATCAGGCCGCTCTGGGGCCAACGTCCTGACTTTC,CASSLLSGRSGANVLTF
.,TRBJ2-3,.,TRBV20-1,TGCAGTGCTAGAGACCTGATGTCGGGGGAGCCAGATACGCAGTATTTT,CSARDLMSGEPDTQYF
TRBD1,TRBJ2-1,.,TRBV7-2,TGTGCCAGCAGGAGGGACAGGGCGAATGAGCAGTTCTTC,CASRRDRANEQFF
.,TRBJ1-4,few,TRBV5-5,TGTGCCAGCAGCTTGTCCGGGGGAGCTAATGAAAAACTGTTTTTT,CASSLSGGANEKLFF
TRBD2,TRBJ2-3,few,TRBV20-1,TGCAGTGCTAGAGCAGCGGGGGTTCGCACAGATACGCAGTATTTT,CSARAAGVRTDTQYF
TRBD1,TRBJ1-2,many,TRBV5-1,TGCGCCAGCAGTCGCGGACAGGGAGCTAACTATGGCTACACCTTC,CASSRGQGANYGYTF
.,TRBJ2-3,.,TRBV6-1,TGTGCCAGCAGTGAATACCGGGCCCCGGACCGCACAGATACGCAGTATTTT,CASSEYRAPDRTDTQYF
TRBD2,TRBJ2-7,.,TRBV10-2,TGCGCCAGCAGTGACAGCGGGGGCACCTACGAGCAGTACTTC,CASSDSGGTYEQYF
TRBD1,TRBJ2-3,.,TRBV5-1,TGCGCCAGCAGCTTGGCCGGACAGGGGGCTACAGATACGCAGTATTTT,CASSLAGQGATDTQYF
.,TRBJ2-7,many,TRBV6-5,TGTGCCAGCAGTTACTCGCGCGGGGAGCAGTACTTC,CASSYSRGEQYF
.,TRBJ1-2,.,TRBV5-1,TGCGCCAGCAGAGGGGTTAACTATGGCTACACCTTC,CASRGVNYGYTF
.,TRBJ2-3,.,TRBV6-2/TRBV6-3,TGTGCCAGCAGTTATGGCCAGGGCCGGGATACGCAGTATTTT,CASSYGQGRDTQYF
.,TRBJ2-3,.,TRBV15,TGTGCCACCAGCTTACGTGAGGGACTCTCTAGCACAGATACGCAGTATTTT,CATSLREGLSSTDTQYF
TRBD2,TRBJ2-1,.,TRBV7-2,TGTGCCAGCAGCTTGATCGCCGGGACTAGCGGGAGATTCAATGAGCAGTTCTTC,CASSLIAGTSGRFNEQFF
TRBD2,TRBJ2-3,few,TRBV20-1,TGCAGTGCCGGTGGCGGGGGGGCCCCAGATACGCAGTATTTT,CSAGGGGAPDTQYF
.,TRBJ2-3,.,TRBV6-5,TGTGCCAGCAGTTCCTTCCCGGGGGTCTTTAGCACGGATACGCAGTATTTT,CASSSFPGVFSTDTQYF
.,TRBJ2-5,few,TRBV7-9,TGTGCCAGCAGCTACAGGTGGGGACCTTCGCGGGATGGCCAAGAGACCCAGTACTTC,CASSYRWGPSRDGQETQYF
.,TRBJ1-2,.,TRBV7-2,TGTGCCAGCAGCTTAGATTTTGATGGCTACACCTTC,CASSLDFDGYTF
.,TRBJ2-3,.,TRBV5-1,TGCGCCAGCAGCTTGAGGGGAGAGGGCACAGATACGCAGTATTTT,CASSLRGEGTDTQYF
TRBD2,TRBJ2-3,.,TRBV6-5,TGTGCCAGCAGTTACGGCGCGGGGGGCTCTCTCGGAACAGATACGCAGTATTTT,CASSYGAGGSLGTDTQYF
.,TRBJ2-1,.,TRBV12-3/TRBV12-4,TGTGCCAGCAGTTATGAACGGCGCTCCTACAATGAGCAGTTCTTC,CASSYERRSYNEQFF
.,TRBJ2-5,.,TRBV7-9,TGTGCCAGCAGCTTGGCCCCTAGCGAACAAGAGACCCAGTACTTC,CASSLAPSEQETQYF